The 8 T cell receptor beta chains below were found in one sample sequenced in a study of coeliac disease. General study findings and limits: Control samples showed higher TRB and TRG clonality than intraepithelial and lamina propria samples in active celiac disease.

Which antigens these TCRs recognize remains unknown. Profiled with immunoSEQ multiplex PCR; TCRdb holds only in-frame clones, not every one. The table lists over 2,500 clones, 45% to 65% of them singletons. Material: intraepithelial lymphocytes from the gut. These TCRs come from a man aged 45-60 years with active celiac disease.

Only a few counts were recorded for this clone. This chain links TRBV5-1 with TRBJ1-2; D possibly corresponds to TRBD1 (5 bases). From germline, CDR1 is SGHRS and CDR2 YFSETQ. V was trimmed by 6 bases and J by 6 bases, leaving 21 bases between them. CDR3 length equals 15 residues. CDR3 amino acids: CASNPDWRGLDGYTF. The CDR3 DNA reads TGCGCCAGCAATCCCGATTGGAGGGGTTTGGATGGCTACACCTTC.

The V and J genes are TRBV19 and TRBJ2-1; D is unclear. The V end lost 5 bases, the J end lost 9 bases, and 14 bases lay between the germline ends. Germline V gene sequence: CDR1 LNHDA, CDR2 SQIVND (reference sequence). This CDR3 has 13 amino acids. The DNA of the CDR3 is TGTGCCAGTAGTGTACTCGGCTGGAGTGAGCAGTTCTTC. Translating it yields CASSVLGWSEQFF. The variable domain in full, completed from reference TRBV19 and TRBJ2-1, reads DGGITQSPKYLFRKEGQNVTLSCEQNLNHDAMYWYRQDPGQGLRLIYYSQIVNDFQKGDIAEGYSVSREKKESFPLTVTSAQKNPTAFYLCASSVLGWSEQFFGPGTRLTVL.

Only one count was recorded for this clone. This chain links TRBV5-1 with TRBJ2-7, with D uncertain. Germline values: CDR1 SGHRS, CDR2 YFSETQ. V was trimmed by 0 bases and J by 7 bases, leaving 11 bases between them. The CDR3 extends over 13 amino acids. The CDR3 DNA reads as TGCGCCAGCAGCTTGGACCCCCTGACAGAGCAGTACTTC. The encoded protein is CASSLDPLTEQYF.

The chain has TRBV14 and TRBJ1-2; TRBD1 is a possible D gene (6 bases). V was clipped by 1 base and J by 3 bases, with 12 bases between them. The CDR3 consists of 15 residues. Germline V gene sequence: CDR1 SGHDN, CDR2 FVKESK. The CDR3 bases are TGTGCCAGCAGCCAAGTGGGTCCAGGGGACTATGGCTACACCTTC. It encodes CASSQVGPGDYGYTF.

The chain uses TRBV10-3 and TRBJ2-7; 7 nucleotides line up with TRBD2. The CDR3 spans 14 residues. Germline lookup yields CDR1 ENHRY and CDR2 SYGVKD. The V gene end was trimmed by 0 bases and the J gene end by 6 bases; junction bases not matched to a gene: 5. Here the CDR3 DNA reads TGTGCCATCAGTGAGTCGGGGGGGTGGGCCGAGCAGTACTTC. This gives the protein CAISESGGWAEQYF.

The chain employs TRBV14 and TRBJ2-4; 7 bases fit TRBD2. The ends lost 3 bases at V and 8 bases at J; junction bases unmatched: 10. Germline V gene sequence: CDR1 SGHDN, CDR2 FVKESK. The length of the CDR3 is 15 residues. CDR3 amino acids: CASSQMGGTKDIQYF. CDR3 nucleotides: TGTGCCAGCAGCCAGATGGGCGGGACTAAAGACATTCAGTACTTC.

The gene calls are TRBV4-3 and TRBJ1-1; no clear D. Germline V lookup: CDR1 LGHNA, CDR2 YSLEER. This CDR3 region has 15 residues. The ends were cut back, 4 bases at V and 3 bases at J, with 15 bases in the middle. CDR3 in amino acids: CASSLTGSTDTEAFF. The DNA for the CDR3 is TGCGCCAGCAGCCTAACCGGGTCGACGGACACTGAAGCTTTCTTT.

V gene TRBV19 combines with J gene TRBJ1-5; the match to TRBD1 covers 12 bases. Germline CDR1 and CDR2: LNHDA and SQIVND (reference sequence). Unmatched junction bases numbered 5, after V lost 6 bases and J lost 5 bases. This CDR3 has 15 amino acids. CDR3 protein: CASRGTGGWDQPQHF. Here the CDR3 DNA reads TGTGCCAGTAGGGGGACAGGGGGCTGGGATCAGCCCCAGCATTTT.